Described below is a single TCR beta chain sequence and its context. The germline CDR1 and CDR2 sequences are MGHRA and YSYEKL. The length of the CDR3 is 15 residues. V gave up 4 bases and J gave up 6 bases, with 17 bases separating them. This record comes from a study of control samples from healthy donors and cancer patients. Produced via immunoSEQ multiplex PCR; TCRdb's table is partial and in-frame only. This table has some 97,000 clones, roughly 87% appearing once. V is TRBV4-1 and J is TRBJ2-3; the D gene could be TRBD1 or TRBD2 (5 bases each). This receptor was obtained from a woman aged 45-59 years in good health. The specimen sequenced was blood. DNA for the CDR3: TGCGCCAGCAGCCTAAGGGGCGGGTTTGCGGATACGCAGTATTTT. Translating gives CASSLRGGFADTQYF.